This TCR beta chain is drawn from a study of shared clonotypes between healthy human individuals. Across the study: Three plates each covered CD4 naive and memory; CD8 naive two, CD8 memory one. The study, taken as a whole, reports: Non-shared clonotypes had lower generation probabilities than those shared by all four donors. Clonotype sharing among donors, it was expected, would be affected by sequencing depth.

The CDR3 consists of 12 residues. Trimming cost V 7 bases and J 7 bases, with 13 bases left between them. Germline-derived CDR1 and CDR2 are MDHEN and SYDVKM. Sequenced by immunoSEQ multiplex PCR; TCRdb stores in-frame clones only, minus some. The table lists about a million clones, over 75% of them singletons. The healthy adult donors were HIV-negative and reported no recent acute infections or vaccinations. This clone was counted at least ten times. Antigen specificity is unknown. The clonotype comes from a man younger than 35 in good health. The material sequenced was memory CD4+ T cells sorted from blood. The sample's subset: CD45RA-negative fraction. V usage is TRBV28 and J usage is TRBJ1-2; D is ambiguous. CDR3 DNA sequence: TGTGCCAGCAAGACAAGTACCGGTGGCTACACCTTC. This gives the protein CASKTSTGGYTF.